The 15 T cell receptor beta chains below all came from one sample that was sequenced in a study of T cell changes during pregnancy in multiple sclerosis. Here immunoSEQ multiplex PCR was the method, and the copy in TCRdb shows in-frame clones only, minus some. The profile shows 80,000 to 130,000 clones, over 85% of them singletons. The sample in question was peripheral blood, obtained in the second trimester of pregnancy. Every receptor here comes from a female donor with multiple sclerosis, enrolled in a pregnancy study.

The V gene is TRBV2, the J gene TRBJ2-3; D possibly corresponds to TRBD1 (5 bases). This CDR3 is built from 15 residues. CDR1 SNHLY and CDR2 FYNNEI come from the germline V gene. V lost 4 bases and J 3 bases, leaving 14 bases between the germline ends. The CDR3 here is CASSGVGARTDTQYF. The CDR3, as DNA: TGTGCCAGCAGTGGGGTAGGGGCTAGGACAGATACGCAGTATTTT.

The rearrangement uses TRBV30 and TRBJ1-2; weak D call: TRBD1 (5 bases). The CDR3 runs 12 residues. Trimming took off 2 bases at V and 7 bases at J, with 11 bases between the two ends. Germline loops: CDR1 GTSNPN, CDR2 SVGIG (reference sequence). This chain's CDR3 is CAWSRGVTGYTF. The CDR3 DNA sequence: TGTGCCTGGAGTCGGGGGGTTACTGGCTACACCTTC.

A single count supports this clone. The chain combines TRBV4-1 with TRBJ2-7; maybe TRBD1 (5 bases). V was shortened by 0 bases and J by 4 bases, with 10 bases between the two germline ends. Germline V gives CDR1 MGHRA, CDR2 YSYEKL. The CDR3 consists of 14 residues. This chain's CDR3 is CASSQDLTGYEQYF. The CDR3 DNA sequence: TGCGCCAGCAGCCAAGACCTCACAGGATACGAGCAGTACTTC.

This chain uses TRBV6-5 with TRBJ1-1; TRBD1 might be the D (6 bases). Looked up from germline, CDR1 is MNHEY and CDR2 is SVGAGI. With 6 bases removed from V and 4 bases from J, the gap between germline ends came to 12 bases. The CDR3 totals 13 residues. The CDR3 nucleotides are TGTGCCAGCAGGAGAAGGGGGGGCACTGAAGCTTTCTTT. Protein sequence: CASRRRGGTEAFF.

This clone was detected only once. The chain joins TRBV6-1 to TRBJ1-2; a weak D match, TRBD1 (5 bases). V was clipped by 3 bases and J by 3 bases, with 11 bases between them. The CDR3 spans 14 residues. Per the germline V gene, CDR1 is MNHNS and CDR2 is SASEGT. The CDR3 protein is CASSDPGPDYGYTF. In nucleotides, the CDR3 is TGTGCCAGCAGTGATCCAGGGCCCGACTATGGCTACACCTTC.

The chain uses TRBV27 and TRBJ2-7, with D possibly TRBD1 on 6 matching bases. V was cut by 7 bases and J by 2 bases, with 15 bases left in between. The CDR3 is 14 amino acids. Germline assignment: CDR1 MNHEY and CDR2 SMNVEV (reference sequence). The CDR3 DNA sequence: TGTGCCAGCAAACTGGGGGCTGGAACCTACGAGCAGTACTTC. Translating it yields CASKLGAGTYEQYF.

The chain couples TRBV11-2 to TRBJ1-1, with D perhaps TRBD1 (5 bases). V lost 4 bases to trimming and J lost 1 base, with 16 bases between them. The CDR3 covers 16 residues. The germline CDR1 and CDR2 sequences are SGHAT and FQNNGV. CDR3 sequence: CASSSGSGVRNTEAFF. The CDR3 nucleotides are TGTGCCAGCAGCTCCGGTTCGGGGGTGCGGAACACTGAAGCTTTCTTT.

The chain is built from TRBV18 and TRBJ2-1, with TRBD2 matching over 10 bases. Germline V gene sequence: CDR1 KGHSH, CDR2 LQKENI. V lost 3 bases and J lost 4; bases outside the gene matches: 3. CDR3 size: 15 residues. This CDR3 reads CASSPPSGGYNEQFF. CDR3 sequence (DNA): TGTGCCAGCTCACCGCCTAGCGGGGGATACAATGAGCAGTTCTTC.

The sample holds one count of this clone. The chain is built from TRBV6-5 and TRBJ1-1; no reliable D call. The CDR3 loop spans 13 amino acids. From germline, CDR1 is MNHEY and CDR2 SVGAGI. The V and J ends lost 0 bases and 4 bases respectively, with 6 bases between them. The CDR3 spells CASSYSGSTEAFF. CDR3 nucleotides: TGTGCCAGCAGTTACTCGGGCAGCACTGAAGCTTTCTTT.

V is TRBV5-4 and J is TRBJ1-1, with a tentative D call TRBD1 (6 bases). CDR3 size: 13 residues. V was pared by 3 bases and J by 4 bases, with 10 bases between. The germline CDR1 and CDR2 sequences are SGHNT and YYREEE (reference sequence). CDR3 in amino acids: CASSSTGFTEAFF. In nucleotides, the CDR3 is TGTGCCAGCAGCTCGACAGGATTCACTGAAGCTTTCTTT.

This chain uses TRBV5-1 with TRBJ1-1; 7 bases fit TRBD1. Trimming took 4 bases from V and 6 from J; bases not matched to a gene: 3. The V gene's germline CDR1 is SGHRS and CDR2 YFSETQ. This CDR3 spans 12 amino acids. For the CDR3, the DNA is TGCGCCAGCAGCGAGGGGGCCCCTGAAGCTTTCTTT. Translating it yields CASSEGAPEAFF. Combining the CDR3 with reference TRBV5-1 and TRBJ1-1 gives the whole variable domain KAGVTQTPRYLIKTRGQQVTLSCSPISGHRSVSWYQQTPGQGLQFLFEYFSETQRNKGNFPGRFSGRQFSNSRSEMNVSTLELGDSALYLCASSEGAPEAFFGQGTRLTVV.

The rearrangement joins TRBV12-1 to TRBJ2-5; no DNA check was done on the table's D call, TRBD2. TRBV12-1 is marked as a pseudogene. The CDR3 loop spans 16 amino acids. Here the CDR3 DNA reads TGTGCCAGCAGAACAAAGGTACTAGCGGGATCAGAGACCCAGTACTTC. Translated, it gives CASRTKVLAGSETQYF.

The chain couples TRBV28 to TRBJ2-7; 9 bases line up with TRBD2. This CDR3 spans 13 amino acids. V lost 3 bases, J lost 7 bases, and 4 bases stayed unmatched. Germline loops: CDR1 MDHEN, CDR2 SYDVKM. The CDR3 here is CASSLAREGEQYF. The CDR3 DNA reads as TGTGCCAGCAGTTTGGCGCGGGAGGGGGAGCAGTACTTC.

The chain employs TRBV27 and TRBJ2-5; perhaps TRBD2 as D (7 bases). The CDR3 totals 13 residues. Germline V gene data show CDR1 as MNHEY and CDR2 as SMNVEV (reference sequence). V was clipped by 8 bases and J by 5 bases, with 15 bases between them. The CDR3, as DNA: TGTGCCAGCGCTTGGGGGAGGGGGGAGACCCAGTACTTC. Its translation is CASAWGRGETQYF.

V gene TRBV30 combines with J gene TRBJ2-2, with 7 bases fitting TRBD1. V lost 2 bases and J lost 1; bases outside the gene matches: 7. Germline lookup yields CDR1 GTSNPN and CDR2 SVGIG (reference sequence). This CDR3 spans 16 amino acids. The CDR3 DNA follows: TGTGCCTGGAGTACAGGGGCCACTATGAACACCGGGGAGCTGTTTTTT. Translating it yields CAWSTGATMNTGELFF.